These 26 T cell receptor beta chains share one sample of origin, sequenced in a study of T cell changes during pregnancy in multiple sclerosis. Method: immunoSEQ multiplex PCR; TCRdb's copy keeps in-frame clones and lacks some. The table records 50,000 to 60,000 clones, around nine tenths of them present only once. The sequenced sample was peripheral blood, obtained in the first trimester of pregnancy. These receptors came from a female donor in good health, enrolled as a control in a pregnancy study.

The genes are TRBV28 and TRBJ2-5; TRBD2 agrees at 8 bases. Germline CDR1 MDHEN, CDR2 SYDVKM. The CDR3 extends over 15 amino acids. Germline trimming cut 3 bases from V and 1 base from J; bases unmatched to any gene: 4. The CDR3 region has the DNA TGTGCCAGCAGTTTCTTAGCGGGAATCCAAGAGACCCAGTACTTC. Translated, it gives CASSFLAGIQETQYF.

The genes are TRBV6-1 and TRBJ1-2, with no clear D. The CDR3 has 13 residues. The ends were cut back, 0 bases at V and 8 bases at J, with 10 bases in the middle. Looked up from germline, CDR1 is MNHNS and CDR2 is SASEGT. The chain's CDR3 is CASSEAASRGYTF. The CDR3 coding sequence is TGTGCCAGCAGTGAAGCCGCCAGTCGAGGCTACACCTTC.

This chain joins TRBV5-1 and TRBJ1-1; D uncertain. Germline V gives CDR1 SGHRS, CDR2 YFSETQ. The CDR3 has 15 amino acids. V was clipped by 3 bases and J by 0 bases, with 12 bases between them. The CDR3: CASSSWTGMNTEAFF. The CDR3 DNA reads TGCGCCAGCAGCTCCTGGACGGGAATGAACACTGAAGCTTTCTTT.

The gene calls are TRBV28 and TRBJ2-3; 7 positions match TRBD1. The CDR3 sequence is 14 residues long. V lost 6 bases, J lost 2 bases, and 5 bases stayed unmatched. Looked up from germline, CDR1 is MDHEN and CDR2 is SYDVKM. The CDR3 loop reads CASSLGQLTDTQYF. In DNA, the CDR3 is TGTGCCAGCAGCCTGGGACAGCTCACAGATACGCAGTATTTT.

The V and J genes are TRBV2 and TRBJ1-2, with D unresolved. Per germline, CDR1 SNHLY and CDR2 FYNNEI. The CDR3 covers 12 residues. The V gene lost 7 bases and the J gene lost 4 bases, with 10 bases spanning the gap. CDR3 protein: CASNGLVYGYTF. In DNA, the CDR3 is TGTGCCAGCAACGGACTCGTCTATGGCTACACCTTC. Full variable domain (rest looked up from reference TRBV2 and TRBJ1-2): EPEVTQTPSHQVTQMGQEVILRCVPISNHLYFYWYRQILGQKVEFLVSFYNNEISEKSEIFDDQFSVERPDGSNFTLKIRSTKLEDSAMYFCASNGLVYGYTFGSGTRLTVV.

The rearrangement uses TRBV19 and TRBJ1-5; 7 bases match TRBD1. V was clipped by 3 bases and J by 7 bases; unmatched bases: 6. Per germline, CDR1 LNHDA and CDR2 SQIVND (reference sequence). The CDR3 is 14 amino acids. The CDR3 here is CASSIRDSNQPQHF. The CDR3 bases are TGTGCCAGTAGTATCCGGGACAGTAACCAGCCCCAGCATTTT.

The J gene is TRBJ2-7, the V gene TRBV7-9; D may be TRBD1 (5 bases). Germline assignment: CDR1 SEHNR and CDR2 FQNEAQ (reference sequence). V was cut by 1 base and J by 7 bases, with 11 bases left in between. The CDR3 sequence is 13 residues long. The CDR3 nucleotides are TGTGCCAGCAGCTTAGGGTGGGGCTGGGAGCAGTACTTC. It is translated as CASSLGWGWEQYF. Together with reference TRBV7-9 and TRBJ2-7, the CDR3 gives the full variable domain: DTGVSQNPRHKITKRGQNVTFRCDPISEHNRLYWYRQTLGQGPEFLTYFQNEAQLEKSRLLSDRFSAERPKGSFSTLEIQRTEQGDSAMYLCASSLGWGWEQYFGPGTRLTVT.

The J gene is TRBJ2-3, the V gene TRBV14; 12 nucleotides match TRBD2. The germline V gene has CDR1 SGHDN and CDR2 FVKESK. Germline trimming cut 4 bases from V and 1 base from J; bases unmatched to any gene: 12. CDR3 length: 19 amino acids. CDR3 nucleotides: TGTGCCAGCAGCCGCTCTCTAGCGGGAGGGCCAAGCGGCACAGATACGCAGTATTTT. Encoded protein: CASSRSLAGGPSGTDTQYF.

The DNA for the CDR3 is TGTGCCAGCAGTGAGCCAGGGAACACCGGGGAGCTGTTTTTT. Protein sequence: CASSEPGNTGELFF. The rearrangement uses TRBV2 and TRBJ2-2; unclear D gene. The CDR3 sequence is 14 residues long. Germline CDR1 reads SNHLY; CDR2 reads FYNNEI. V gave up 3 bases and J gave up 1 base, with 6 bases separating them.

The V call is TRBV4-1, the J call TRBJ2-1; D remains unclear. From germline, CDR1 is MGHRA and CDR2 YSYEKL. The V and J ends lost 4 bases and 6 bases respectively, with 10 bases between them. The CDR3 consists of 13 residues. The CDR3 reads CASSLRRSNEQFF. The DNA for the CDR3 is TGCGCCAGCAGCCTTCGTCGGTCCAATGAGCAGTTCTTC.

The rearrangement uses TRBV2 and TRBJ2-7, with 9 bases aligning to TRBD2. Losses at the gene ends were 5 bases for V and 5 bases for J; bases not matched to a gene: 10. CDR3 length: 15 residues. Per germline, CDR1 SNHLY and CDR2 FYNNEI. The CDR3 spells CASSWGSSGRNEQYF. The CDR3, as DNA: TGTGCCAGCAGTTGGGGGTCCAGCGGGAGGAACGAGCAGTACTTC.

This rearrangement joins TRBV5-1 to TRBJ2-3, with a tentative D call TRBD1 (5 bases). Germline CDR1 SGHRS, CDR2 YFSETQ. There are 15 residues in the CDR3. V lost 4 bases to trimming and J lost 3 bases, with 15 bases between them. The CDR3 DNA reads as TGCGCCAGCAGCCCGGCAAGGGGAAATACAGATACGCAGTATTTT. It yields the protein CASSPARGNTDTQYF. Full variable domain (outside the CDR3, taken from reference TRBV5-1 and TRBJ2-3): KAGVTQTPRYLIKTRGQQVTLSCSPISGHRSVSWYQQTPGQGLQFLFEYFSETQRNKGNFPGRFSGRQFSNSRSEMNVSTLELGDSALYLCASSPARGNTDTQYFGPGTRLTVL.

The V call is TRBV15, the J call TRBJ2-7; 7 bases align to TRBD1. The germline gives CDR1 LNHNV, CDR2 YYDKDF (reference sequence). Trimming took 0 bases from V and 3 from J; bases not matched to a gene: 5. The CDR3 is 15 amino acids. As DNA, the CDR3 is TGTGCCACCAGCAGAGAGCGACAGGGATTCTACGAGCAGTACTTC. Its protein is CATSRERQGFYEQYF. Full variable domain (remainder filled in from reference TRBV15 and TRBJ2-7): DAMVIQNPRYQVTQFGKPVTLSCSQTLNHNVMYWYQQKSSQAPKLLFHYYDKDFNNEADTPDNFQSRRPNTSFCFLDIRSPGLGDTAMYLCATSRERQGFYEQYFGPGTRLTVT.

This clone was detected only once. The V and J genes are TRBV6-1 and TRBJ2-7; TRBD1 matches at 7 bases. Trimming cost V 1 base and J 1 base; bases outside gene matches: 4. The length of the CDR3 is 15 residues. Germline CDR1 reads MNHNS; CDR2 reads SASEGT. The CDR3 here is CASSEGAGGSYEQYF. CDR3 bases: TGTGCCAGCAGTGAAGGGGCAGGGGGATCCTACGAGCAGTACTTC.

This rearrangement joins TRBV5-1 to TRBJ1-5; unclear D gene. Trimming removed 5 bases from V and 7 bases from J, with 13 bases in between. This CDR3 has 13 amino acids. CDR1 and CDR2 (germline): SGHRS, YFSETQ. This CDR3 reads CASSLQGGQPQHF. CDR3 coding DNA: TGCGCCAGCAGTTTGCAAGGAGGGCAGCCCCAGCATTTT.

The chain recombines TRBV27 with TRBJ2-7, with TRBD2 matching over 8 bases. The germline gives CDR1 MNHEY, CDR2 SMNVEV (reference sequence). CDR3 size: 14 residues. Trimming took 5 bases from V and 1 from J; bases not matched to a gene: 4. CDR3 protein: CASSGVAGSYEQYF. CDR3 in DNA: TGTGCCAGCAGTGGGGTAGCGGGGTCCTACGAGCAGTACTTC.

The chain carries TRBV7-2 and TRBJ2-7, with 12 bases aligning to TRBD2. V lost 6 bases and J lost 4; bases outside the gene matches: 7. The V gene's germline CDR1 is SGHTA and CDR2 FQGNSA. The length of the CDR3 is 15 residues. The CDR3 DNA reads TGTGCCAGCAGACGACTAGCGGGGGAGGCTTACGAGCAGTACTTC. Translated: CASRRLAGEAYEQYF.

The CDR3 DNA reads as TGTGCCGCAGGGGGAGGTGGGATCGGTCAGCCCCAGCATTTT. It translates to CAAGGGGIGQPQHF. V gene TRBV15 combines with J gene TRBJ1-5, with 7 positions matching TRBD1. CDR3 length: 14 amino acids. The ends lost 11 bases at V and 6 bases at J; junction bases unmatched: 13. Germline CDR1 reads LNHNV; CDR2 reads YYDKDF (reference sequence).

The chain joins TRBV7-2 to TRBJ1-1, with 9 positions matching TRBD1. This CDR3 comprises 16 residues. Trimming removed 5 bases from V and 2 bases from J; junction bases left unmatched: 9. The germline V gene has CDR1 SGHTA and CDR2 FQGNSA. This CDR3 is CASSLADRGDNTEAFF. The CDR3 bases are TGTGCCAGCAGCCTCGCGGACAGGGGCGACAACACTGAAGCTTTCTTT.

In nucleotides, the CDR3 is TGTGCCAGCAGCTTGGCTCTAGCGGGAGGGTACGAGCAGTACTTC. The encoded protein is CASSLALAGGYEQYF. The V call is TRBV5-4, the J call TRBJ2-7; TRBD2 matches at 12 bases. The CDR3 has 15 amino acids. J gave up 4 bases and V 0 bases, and 2 bases lay outside the gene matches. Looked up from germline, CDR1 is SGHNT and CDR2 is YYREEE (reference sequence).

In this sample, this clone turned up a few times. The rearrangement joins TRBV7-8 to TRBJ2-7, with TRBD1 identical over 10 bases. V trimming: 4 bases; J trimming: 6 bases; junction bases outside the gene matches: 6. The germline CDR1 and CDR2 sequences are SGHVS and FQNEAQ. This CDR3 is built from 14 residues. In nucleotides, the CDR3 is TGTGCCAGCAGCTGGGGACAGGGGCCAATCGAGCAGTACTTC. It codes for CASSWGQGPIEQYF.

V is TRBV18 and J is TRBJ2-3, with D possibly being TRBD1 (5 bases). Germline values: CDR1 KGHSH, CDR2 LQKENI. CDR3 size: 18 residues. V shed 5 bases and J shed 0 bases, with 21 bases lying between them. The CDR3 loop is CASSSTTFRVPSTDTQYF. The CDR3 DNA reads TGTGCCAGCTCATCGACCACCTTCAGGGTCCCTAGCACAGATACGCAGTATTTT.

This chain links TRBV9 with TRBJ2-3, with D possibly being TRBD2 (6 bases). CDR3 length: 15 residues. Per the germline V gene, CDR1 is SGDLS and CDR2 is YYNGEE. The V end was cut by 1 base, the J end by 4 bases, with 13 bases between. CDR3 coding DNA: TGTGCCAGCAGCGTATCTCGAGGGGAGGCAGATACGCAGTATTTT. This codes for CASSVSRGEADTQYF.

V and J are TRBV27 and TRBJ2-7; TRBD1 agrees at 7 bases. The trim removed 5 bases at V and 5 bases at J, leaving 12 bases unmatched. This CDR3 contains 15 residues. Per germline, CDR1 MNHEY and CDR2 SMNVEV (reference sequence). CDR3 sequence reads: CASSVRDSIFHEQYF. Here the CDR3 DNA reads TGTGCCAGCAGTGTCCGGGACAGCATCTTCCACGAGCAGTACTTC.

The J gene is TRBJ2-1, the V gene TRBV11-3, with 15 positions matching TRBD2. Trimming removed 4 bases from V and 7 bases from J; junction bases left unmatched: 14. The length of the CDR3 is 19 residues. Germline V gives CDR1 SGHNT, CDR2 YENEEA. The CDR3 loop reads CASSSWTSGGAHGGNEQFF. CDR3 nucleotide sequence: TGTGCCAGCAGCTCATGGACTAGCGGGGGGGCCCACGGGGGGAATGAGCAGTTCTTC.

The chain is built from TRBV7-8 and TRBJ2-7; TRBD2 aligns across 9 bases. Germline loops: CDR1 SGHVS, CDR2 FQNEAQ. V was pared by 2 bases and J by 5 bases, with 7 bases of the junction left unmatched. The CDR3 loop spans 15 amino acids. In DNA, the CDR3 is TGTGCCAGCAGCTTACGGAGCGGGGGGCCCCACGAGCAGTACTTC. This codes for CASSLRSGGPHEQYF. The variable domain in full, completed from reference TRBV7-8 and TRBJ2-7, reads GAGVSQSPRYKVAKRGQDVALRCDPISGHVSLFWYQQALGQGPEFLTYFQNEAQLDKSGLPSDRFFAERPEGSVSTLKIQRTQQEDSAVYLCASSLRSGGPHEQYFGPGTRLTVT.